Shown below are 14 T cell receptor beta chains from a single sample sequenced in a study of cytomegalovirus exposure and HLA in healthy donors. This PCR relied on a set of 60 Vbeta primers and 13 Jbeta primers. Clones were read by immunoSEQ multiplex PCR, and TCRdb kept only the in-frame ones, dropping some. In the table there are some 120,000 clones, 80% of which are singletons. The sequencing sample was made of PBMCs. Receptors originate from a man aged 25-45 years in good health and CMV-seronegative.

This clone was counted once. V gene TRBV6-1 combines with J gene TRBJ1-5, with 7 bases aligning to TRBD1. Trimming at V came to 8 bases and at J to 2 bases, leaving 6 bases not matched to a gene. The CDR3 extends over 14 amino acids. Germline assignment: CDR1 MNHNS and CDR2 SASEGT. The CDR3 region is CASRDRVGNQPQHF. For the CDR3, the DNA is TGTGCCAGCCGCGACAGGGTTGGCAATCAGCCCCAGCATTTT.

The rearrangement uses TRBV29-1 and TRBJ1-1; TRBD1 matches at 7 bases. Unmatched junction bases numbered 4, after V lost 5 bases and J lost 7 bases. Germline V gene sequence: CDR1 SQVTM, CDR2 ANQGSEA. CDR3 size: 11 residues. The CDR3 is CSVRQGSEAFF. The CDR3 DNA sequence: TGCAGCGTTAGACAGGGAAGTGAAGCTTTCTTT.

The chain recombines TRBV28 with TRBJ2-2; 7 nucleotides align to TRBD1. CDR1 is MDHEN and CDR2 is SYDVKM in the germline V gene. The CDR3 contains 14 residues. Trimming took 5 bases from V and 2 from J; bases not matched to a gene: 2. The CDR3 DNA reads TGTGCCAGCAGTACAGGGGCCAACACCGGGGAGCTGTTTTTT. It yields the protein CASSTGANTGELFF.

This clone was seen only once. This chain joins TRBV19 and TRBJ2-4; 9 bases are shared with TRBD1. CDR3 size: 17 residues. Trimming cost V 4 bases and J 6 bases; bases outside gene matches: 13. Germline loops: CDR1 LNHDA, CDR2 SQIVND (reference sequence). Here the CDR3 reads CASSRDHTGGKGNIQYF. As DNA, the CDR3 is TGTGCCAGTAGTAGGGATCACACAGGGGGCAAAGGAAACATTCAGTACTTC.

The chain couples TRBV10-3 to TRBJ2-7; TRBD2 agrees at 8 bases. Germline V lookup: CDR1 ENHRY, CDR2 SYGVKD. This CDR3 contains 16 residues. Trimming at V came to 3 bases and at J to 0 bases, leaving 7 bases not matched to a gene. The CDR3 DNA is TGTGCCATCAGTGATCCTAGCGGGTCTAGCTCCTACGAGCAGTACTTC. Its protein product is CAISDPSGSSSYEQYF.

CDR3 residues: CASSLALISGGGETQYF. Written as DNA, the CDR3 is TGTGCCAGCAGCTTAGCGCTTATCAGTGGGGGGGGAGAGACCCAGTACTTC. The chain uses TRBV7-9 and TRBJ2-5; 7 nucleotides agree with TRBD2. The CDR3 totals 17 residues. Germline CDR1 and CDR2: SEHNR and FQNEAQ (reference sequence). After removal of 0 bases from V and 4 bases from J, the junction contained 11 bases not matched to a gene. Filled out from reference TRBV7-9 and TRBJ2-5, the complete variable domain reads DTGVSQNPRHKITKRGQNVTFRCDPISEHNRLYWYRQTLGQGPEFLTYFQNEAQLEKSRLLSDRFSAERPKGSFSTLEIQRTEQGDSAMYLCASSLALISGGGETQYFGPGTRLLVL.

The gene calls are TRBV9 and TRBJ2-1, with D perhaps TRBD2 (6 bases). Germline values: CDR1 SGDLS, CDR2 YYNGEE. This CDR3 has 10 amino acids. V dropped 3 bases and J dropped 13 bases, with 8 bases sitting between them. The CDR3 DNA follows: TGTGCCAGCAGCGGGGACTCCCAGTTCTTC. It translates to CASSGDSQFF.

This chain links TRBV6-1 with TRBJ1-1; the D gene is possibly TRBD1 (6 bases). The CDR3 loop spans 14 amino acids. Germline V CDR1 and CDR2: MNHNS, SASEGT. V was cut by 1 base and J by 8 bases, with 14 bases left in between. The CDR3 DNA sequence: TGTGCCAGCAGTGAAGGCTTGGGGGGGCTCGAAGCTTTCTTT. Its translation: CASSEGLGGLEAFF.

The V and J genes are TRBV10-3 and TRBJ1-1; D remains unclear. Germline V gene lookup returns CDR1 ENHRY and CDR2 SYGVKD. V shed 7 bases and J shed 1 base, with 10 bases lying between them. This CDR3 has 13 amino acids. CDR3 coding DNA: TGTGCCATCACAAATCCAGAGAACACTGAAGCTTTCTTT. As protein: CAITNPENTEAFF.

V usage is TRBV7-9 and J usage is TRBJ2-7; TRBD2 might be the D (6 bases). Germline V lookup: CDR1 SEHNR, CDR2 FQNEAQ (reference sequence). This CDR3 region has 14 residues. Trimming stripped 0 bases from V and 5 bases from J, with 11 bases between. CDR3 DNA: TGTGCCAGCAGCTTAGCCGGGGAGGTCAACGAGCAGTACTTC. It encodes CASSLAGEVNEQYF.

This chain connects TRBV4-1 to TRBJ2-4, with TRBD1 identical over 7 bases. V gave up 0 bases and J gave up 3 bases; unmatched junction bases: 5. Looked up from germline, CDR1 is MGHRA and CDR2 is YSYEKL. The CDR3 spans 16 residues. The CDR3 here is CASSQENRGVKNIQYF. The CDR3 region has the DNA TGCGCCAGCAGCCAAGAGAACAGGGGAGTCAAAAACATTCAGTACTTC.

This clone appeared a single time. The V call is TRBV28, the J call TRBJ1-2, with 9 bases identical to TRBD1. Germline lookup yields CDR1 MDHEN and CDR2 SYDVKM. CDR3 length: 17 residues. V trimming: 4 bases; J trimming: 2 bases; junction bases outside the gene matches: 11. The CDR3 is CASSSTGDRAGNYGYTF. CDR3 nucleotide sequence: TGTGCCAGCAGTTCAACCGGGGACAGGGCGGGAAACTATGGCTACACCTTC.

This chain links TRBV4-1 with TRBJ2-3, with TRBD1 matching 7 bases. This CDR3 has 14 residues. Germline CDR1 MGHRA, CDR2 YSYEKL. Unmatched junction bases numbered 7, after V lost 6 bases and J lost 4 bases. DNA of the CDR3: TGCGCCAGCAGTCGACAGGGTGGGGCAGATACGCAGTATTTT. This translates into CASSRQGGADTQYF.

This sequence joins TRBV5-4 and TRBJ1-3, with 7 bases fitting TRBD1. Trimming took 4 bases from V and 4 from J; bases not matched to a gene: 11. CDR1 is SGHNT, CDR2 YYREEE, per germline (reference sequence). This CDR3 is built from 16 residues. This CDR3 is CASSATGQYSGNTIYF. Here the CDR3 DNA reads TGTGCCAGCAGCGCAACGGGACAGTACTCGGGAAACACCATATATTTT.